This T cell receptor beta chain was retrieved from a study of identifying expanded T cells in peripheral blood. No infections or other immune events were documented during collection. With respect to this clone: No antigen is known for it.

Assay: immunoSEQ multiplex PCR; the TCRdb copy retains only in-frame clones and omits some. Of nearly 60,000 clones in the sample, roughly 87% were seen once. Overall study findings and caveats: Differentially abundant clones: roughly 1.2 between replicates, 15 to 17 at around 15 days, under 25 at four.

Unmatched junction bases numbered 3, after V lost 1 base and J lost 4 bases. From germline, CDR1 is LNHNV and CDR2 YYDKDF (reference sequence). The CDR3 is made up of 15 amino acids. The specimen sequenced was blood. The clonotype originates from a person aged 18 to 75 in good health. This sequence joins TRBV15 and TRBJ2-1; 8 bases are shared with TRBD2. CDR3 protein: CATSRARGAYNEQFF. The CDR3 DNA sequence: TGTGCCACCAGCAGAGCGCGGGGGGCATACAATGAGCAGTTCTTC.